This T cell receptor beta chain was obtained from a study of CD8 T cells in Susac syndrome. Background on the study: Patients with Susac syndrome, at blood draw, were therapy-naive, on corticosteroids, or on intravenous immunoglobulin alone. Study results and caveats: Only a relatively small number of individuals were included in the TCR sequencing and HLA analysis.

An input of about 0.5 to 1 ug of RNA was subjected to reverse transcription using random hexamers. Coverage of TCR beta CDR3 amplification by immunoSEQ multiplex PCR extended to 54 Vbeta and 13 Jbeta. One entry per CDR3 protein results from TCRdb running MiXCR on the immunoSEQ multiplex PCR reads. The sample consists of some 180,000 distinct CDR3 sequences, roughly 91% of them appearing once. Of note for this clonotype: What it binds is not known.

The length of the CDR3 is 15 residues. The germline gives CDR1 DFQATT, CDR2 SNEGSKA (reference sequence). Trimming took 2 bases from V and 5 from J; bases not matched to a gene: 7. The sequenced sample was CD4+ T cells from PBMCs. The sequence was obtained from a human donor with Susac syndrome. The chain has TRBV20-1 and TRBJ2-7; 12 bases agree with TRBD2. The CDR3 spells CSARSSTSGSNEQYF. The CDR3 DNA follows: TGCAGTGCTAGATCTTCGACTAGCGGGAGTAACGAGCAGTACTTC.